These 13 T cell receptor beta chains were sequenced from one sample in a study of blood T cell repertoires in COVID-19. Sequencing was performed with immunoSEQ multiplex PCR; in TCRdb, only in-frame clones are kept and a portion is missing. The repertoire has 14,000 to 15,000 clones, around 88% of them found once; the top ten carry around a sixth. Sequenced sample: peripheral blood. The receptors were sampled from a human donor in a cohort sampled during active COVID-19.

The CDR3 region is CASSHLQGPEQYF. For the CDR3, the DNA is TGTGCCAGCAGCCATTTACAGGGTCCCGAGCAGTACTTC. V and J are TRBV4-2 and TRBJ2-7; D might be TRBD1 (6 bases). This CDR3 is built from 13 residues. V lost 3 bases, J lost 6 bases, and 12 bases lay in between. The V gene's germline CDR1 is LGHNA and CDR2 YNFKEQ.

The chain recombines TRBV4-3 with TRBJ1-3; unclear D gene. The V gene lost 6 bases and the J gene lost 0 bases, with 15 bases spanning the gap. The germline gives CDR1 LGHNA, CDR2 YSLEER. CDR3 size: 16 residues. In DNA form, the CDR3 reads TGCGCCAGCAGTTTGGGTGGAGGGAACTCTGGAAACACCATATATTTT. This sequence encodes CASSLGGGNSGNTIYF.

This chain uses TRBV29-1 with TRBJ2-1; D is ambiguous. CDR1 is SQVTM and CDR2 is ANQGSEA in the germline V gene. V lost 2 bases and J lost 4, with 12 bases in between. This CDR3 has 14 residues. This chain's CDR3 is CSVEFHSIYNEQFF. The CDR3 DNA reads as TGCAGCGTTGAATTTCACAGCATTTACAATGAGCAGTTCTTC.

The rearrangement joins TRBV5-1 to TRBJ2-3; D call uncertain. Germline V lookup: CDR1 SGHRS, CDR2 YFSETQ. The CDR3 runs 14 residues. V shed 1 base and J shed 1 base, with 7 bases lying between them. CDR3 in DNA: TGCGCCAGCAGCTTGACCAGGCGCACAGATACGCAGTATTTT. It translates to CASSLTRRTDTQYF.

DNA of the CDR3: TGTGCCAGCAGTTACAGGCGGGGGGGGCCACTTGAGCAGTTCTTC. It yields the protein CASSYRRGGPLEQFF. The V call is TRBV6-2 or TRBV6-3, the J call TRBJ2-1; 9 bases fit TRBD2. Germline trimming cut 2 bases from V and 9 bases from J; bases unmatched to any gene: 8. This CDR3 is 15 amino acids long. CDR1 is MNHEY, CDR2 SVGEGT, per germline.

The chain recombines TRBV30 with TRBJ1-6; 7 nucleotides align to TRBD1. The length of the CDR3 is 14 residues. V trimming: 3 bases; J trimming: 9 bases; junction bases outside the gene matches: 8. Germline-derived CDR1 and CDR2 are GTSNPN and SVGIG (reference sequence). The CDR3, as DNA: TGTGCCTGGAGAAGAGGGGGCCTGGGTTCACCCCTCCACTTT. Translation gives CAWRRGGLGSPLHF.

This clone has more than one count but fewer than ten. This CDR3 is CASSEDSSNQPQHF. DNA of the CDR3: TGTGCCAGCAGTGAGGACAGTAGCAATCAGCCCCAGCATTTT. This sequence joins TRBV27 and TRBJ1-5; tentatively, D is TRBD1 (6 bases). Germline CDR1 reads MNHEY; CDR2 reads SMNVEV (reference sequence). The V and J ends lost 5 bases and 0 bases respectively, with 8 bases between them. The CDR3 runs 14 residues.

V is TRBV18 and J is TRBJ1-3; no definite D call. Trimming took 5 bases from V and 2 from J, leaving 16 bases between them. This CDR3 is built from 16 residues. CDR1 and CDR2 from the germline V gene are KGHSH and LQKENI. CDR3: CASSSATPGTGNTIYF. DNA for the CDR3: TGTGCCAGCTCAAGCGCGACCCCGGGGACTGGAAACACCATATATTTT.

The gene calls are TRBV2 and TRBJ2-3; a possible D gene is TRBD2 (5 bases). The V and J ends lost 4 bases and 5 bases respectively, with 22 bases between them. CDR1 is SNHLY, CDR2 FYNNEI, per germline. This CDR3 has 17 amino acids. The CDR3 loop is CASSASRGVRDGDTQYF. The CDR3, as DNA: TGTGCCAGCAGTGCGAGCCGGGGTGTTCGGGATGGAGATACGCAGTATTTT.

The table lists this clone with a few counts. The chain employs TRBV5-1 and TRBJ1-1, with TRBD1 identical over 9 bases. Germline V gives CDR1 SGHRS, CDR2 YFSETQ. V gave up 2 bases and J gave up 0 bases; unmatched junction bases: 2. This CDR3 comprises 15 residues. This chain's CDR3 is CASSFWTGVNTEAFF. CDR3 DNA: TGCGCCAGCAGCTTTTGGACAGGGGTGAACACTGAAGCTTTCTTT.

V usage is TRBV12-3 or TRBV12-4 and J usage is TRBJ1-5; no firm D call. V shed 5 bases and J shed 6 bases, with 8 bases lying between them. The CDR3 spans 12 residues. This CDR3 reads CASSRTIQPQHF. DNA for the CDR3: TGTGCCAGCAGTCGGACTATTCAGCCCCAGCATTTT.

The chain has TRBV3-1 (or the pseudogene TRBV3-2) and TRBJ2-2; D uncertain. Germline assignment: CDR1 LGHDT and CDR2 YNNKEL (reference sequence). V lost 4 bases to trimming and J lost 5 bases, with 5 bases between them. The CDR3 length is 12 residues. CDR3 nucleotides: TGTGCCAGCAGCCGACTTACCGGGGAGCTGTTTTTT. This encodes CASSRLTGELFF.

The chain links TRBV30 to TRBJ2-4; a possible D gene is TRBD2 (6 bases). Germline V lookup: CDR1 GTSNPN, CDR2 SVGIG (reference sequence). Trimming cost V 1 base and J 5 bases, with 12 bases left between them. CDR3 length: 14 residues. CDR3 in amino acids: CAWSAGGAENIQYF. The CDR3 bases are TGTGCCTGGAGTGCTGGCGGGGCGGAAAACATTCAGTACTTC.